The rows below give T cell receptor beta chains drawn from one sample of a study of blood T cells in healthy people across ages. TCRdb reprocessed the 5' RACE reads with MiXCR, giving one entry per CDR3 protein. There are fewer than 2,000,000 distinct CDR3 sequences in the sample; 34% occur only once, and 11% lies in the top ten. The specimen sequenced was blood. The receptors originated from a woman in her 30s in good health. CDR3s include the opening cysteine and the closing phenylalanine or tryptophan. D genes are given only for firm matches. Only part of the rows carry a size: once, few, many, or a class if the clone is expanded.

TRBV7-9	-	15	TRBD1	TRBJ1-1	CASSPGQGVNTEAFF	TGTGCCAGCAGCCCAGGACAGGGGGTGAACACTGAAGCTTTCTTT
TRBV12-3/TRBV12-4	-	13	TRBD1	TRBJ2-5	CASTMTGGTPQYF	TGTGCCAGCACCATGACAGGGGGAACGCCCCAGTACTTC
TRBV4-2	many	14	-	TRBJ2-5	CASSQGGQRETQYF	TGTGCCAGCAGCCAAGGAGGGCAGCGGGAGACCCAGTACTTC
TRBV20-1	few	17	-	TRBJ2-5	CSARVLNPGHTQETQYF	TGCAGTGCTAGAGTTCTTAACCCGGGACATACGCAAGAGACCCAGTACTTC
TRBV7-3	few	12	-	TRBJ2-1	CASSLIGGKEFF	TGTGCCAGCAGCTTAATAGGGGGAAAGGAGTTCTTC
TRBV5-1	-	15	TRBD2	TRBJ2-7	CASSIAGGYPYEQYF	TGCGCCAGCAGCATAGCGGGAGGCTACCCCTACGAGCAGTACTTC
TRBV3-1	-	18	TRBD2	TRBJ2-3	CASSHHIRTSALTDTQYF	TGTGCCAGCAGCCATCATATAAGGACTAGCGCCCTCACAGATACGCAGTATTTT
TRBV6-5	-	14	TRBD2	TRBJ2-1	CASSRGGRLDEQFF	TGTGCCAGCAGTCGCGGGGGACGCCTGGATGAGCAGTTCTTC
TRBV15	-	16	TRBD2	TRBJ2-7	CATSRPGLAGTYEQYF	TGTGCCACCAGCAGACCCGGACTAGCGGGAACCTACGAGCAGTACTTC
TRBV5-5	-	15	-	TRBJ2-7	CASSLSGSGYYEQYF	TGTGCCAGCAGCTTGAGTGGGTCAGGCTACTACGAGCAGTACTTC
TRBV20-1	few	17	TRBD2	TRBJ2-1	CSARGLAVKFSYNEQFF	TGCAGTGCTAGAGGGCTAGCGGTCAAGTTCTCCTACAATGAGCAGTTCTTC
TRBV12-3/TRBV12-4	few	16	TRBD2	TRBJ2-1	CASTPTGGGRLNEQFF	TGTGCCAGCACCCCCACTGGCGGGGGGAGACTCAATGAGCAGTTCTTC
TRBV20-1	few	12	-	TRBJ1-2	CSAIGLGYGYTF	TGCAGTGCTATTGGGTTGGGCTATGGCTACACCTTC
TRBV19	-	12	-	TRBJ2-5	CASTLSTGGKYF	TGTGCCAGTACCCTTTCGACTGGGGGAAAGTACTTC
TRBV6-2/TRBV6-3	-	14	TRBD1	TRBJ1-5	CASRPDREGQPQHF	TGTGCCAGCAGGCCAGACAGGGAGGGGCAGCCCCAGCATTTT
TRBV16	-	14	-	TRBJ2-3	CASSQRTRTDTQYF	TGTGCCAGCAGCCAACGCACCCGCACAGATACGCAGTATTTT
TRBV3-1	few	14	-	TRBJ2-5	CASSQDRLKETQYF	TGTGCCAGCAGCCAAGATCGACTAAAAGAGACCCAGTACTTC
TRBV5-1	-	14	-	TRBJ2-5	CAGRRGLDQETQYF	TGCGCCGGCAGACGGGGCTTAGACCAAGAGACCCAGTACTTC
TRBV12-3/TRBV12-4	many	13	-	TRBJ2-1	CASSSQPYNEQFF	TGTGCCAGCAGTTCGCAGCCCTACAATGAGCAGTTCTTC
TRBV29-1	-	12	-	TRBJ2-5	CSVARGGGQEYF	TGCAGCGTTGCCCGGGGCGGCGGGCAAGAGTACTTC
TRBV27	-	15	-	TRBJ2-7	CARSLSGEVLREQYF	TGTGCCCGCAGTTTATCAGGGGAAGTCCTTCGCGAGCAGTACTTC
TRBV30	-	18	TRBD1	TRBJ1-2	CAWSPTQEGTVTNYGYTF	TGTGCCTGGAGTCCGACCCAGGAAGGGACAGTTACTAACTATGGCTACACCTTC
TRBV20-1	few	12	-	TRBJ2-5	CSALKGEETQYF	TGCAGTGCCCTAAAGGGGGAAGAGACCCAGTACTTC
TRBV7-2	-	14	TRBD2	TRBJ2-4	CASSLSVGGGIQYF	TGTGCCAGCAGCTTAAGCGTTGGGGGGGGCATTCAGTACTTC
TRBV5-1	-	16	-	TRBJ1-4	CANSFQGDPPAEKLFF	TGCGCCAACAGCTTCCAGGGAGACCCGCCTGCTGAAAAACTGTTTTTT
TRBV7-6	-	17	-	TRBJ2-6	CASSFFVRGAGANVLTF	TGTGCCAGCAGCTTTTTCGTTCGGGGTGCTGGGGCCAACGTCCTGACTTTC
TRBV4-1	-	17	TRBD2	TRBJ2-5	CASSQDRWSGKAGEQYF	TGCGCCAGCAGCCAAGATCGGTGGAGCGGGAAAGCGGGAGAGCAGTACTTC
TRBV5-5	many	16	TRBD2	TRBJ2-5	CASSLAPSGGQETQYF	TGTGCCAGCAGCTTGGCGCCTAGCGGGGGGCAAGAGACCCAGTACTTC
TRBV4-1	few	15	TRBD2	TRBJ2-1	CATSRAGAPYNEQFF	TGCGCCACCTCTAGGGCGGGAGCACCCTACAATGAGCAGTTCTTC
TRBV15	few	15	-	TRBJ2-7	CATSSDPGPQREQYF	TGTGCCACCAGCTCAGATCCGGGACCCCAAAGGGAGCAGTACTTC
TRBV28	-	15	-	TRBJ2-2	CASRSKAPVTGELFF	TGTGCCAGCAGGTCAAAGGCGCCCGTAACCGGGGAGCTGTTTTTT
TRBV20-1	-	13	-	TRBJ2-7	CSAPNQGPYEQYF	TGCAGTGCCCCAAACCAGGGGCCCTACGAGCAGTACTTC
TRBV4-1	many	12	TRBD1	TRBJ1-2	CASSQGTGGYTF	TGCGCCAGCAGCCAGGGGACAGGCGGCTACACCTTC
TRBV6-6	-	14	TRBD1	TRBJ2-5	CASSTGDRGLEQYF	TGTGCCAGCAGTACCGGGGACAGGGGGCTTGAGCAGTACTTC
TRBV2	-	14	-	TRBJ1-2	CASSELDESWGYTF	TGTGCCAGCAGTGAACTGGATGAATCCTGGGGCTACACCTTC
TRBV29-1	-	14	-	TRBJ2-1	CNVDNLNLANEQFF	TGCAACGTGGACAACCTGAACTTGGCGAATGAGCAGTTCTTC
TRBV5-1	-	16	-	TRBJ1-6	CASSLEFGGVGSPLHF	TGCGCCAGCAGCTTGGAATTTGGGGGTGTAGGTTCACCCCTCCACTTT
TRBV4-1	few	17	TRBD2	TRBJ2-7	CASSQGRGGLGFYEQYF	TGCGCCAGCAGCCAAGGACGCGGGGGATTAGGTTTCTACGAGCAGTACTTC
TRBV20-1	-	16	TRBD2	TRBJ2-3	CSARSTSGGVTDTQYF	TGCAGTGCTAGATCGACTAGCGGGGGAGTCACAGATACGCAGTATTTT
TRBV6-1	few	16	-	TRBJ2-2	CASSARARSRSGELFF	TGTGCCAGCAGTGCTCGGGCCAGGTCGAGGTCCGGGGAGCTGTTTTTT